This note documents a single T cell receptor (beta chain) sequence. This specimen belongs to a study of technical replicates of blood from a few donors. Using immunoSEQ multiplex PCR, the repertoire was profiled, and TCRdb retains in-frame clones only, with some absent. Found here are under 85,000 clones, roughly 91% of them singletons; the top ten hold 0.3% to 0.45%. This sequence was found in a human donor in good health. The sample was T cells isolated from PBMCs.

The CDR3 loop reads CASSRQGKDAQYF. CDR3 bases: TGTGCCAGTAGCAGACAGGGAAAGGATGCGCAGTACTTC. The V and J genes are TRBV19 and TRBJ2-7; 7 nucleotides line up with TRBD1. In germline, CDR1 is LNHDA, CDR2 SQIVND (reference sequence). This CDR3 region has 13 residues. Trimming at V came to 6 bases and at J to 9 bases, leaving 11 bases not matched to a gene.